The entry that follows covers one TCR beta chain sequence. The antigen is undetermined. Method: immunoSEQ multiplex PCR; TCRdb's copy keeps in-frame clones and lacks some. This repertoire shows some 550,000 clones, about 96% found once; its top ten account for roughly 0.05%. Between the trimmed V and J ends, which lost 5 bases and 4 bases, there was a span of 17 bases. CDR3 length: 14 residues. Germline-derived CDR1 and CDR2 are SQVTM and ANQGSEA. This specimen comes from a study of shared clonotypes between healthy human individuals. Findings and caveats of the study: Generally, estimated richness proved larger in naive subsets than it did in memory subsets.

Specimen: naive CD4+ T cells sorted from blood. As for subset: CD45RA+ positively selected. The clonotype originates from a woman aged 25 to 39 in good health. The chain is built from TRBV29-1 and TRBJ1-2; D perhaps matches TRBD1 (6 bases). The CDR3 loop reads CSVRSGRGGYGYTF. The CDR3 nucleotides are TGCAGCGTTAGGTCGGGCAGGGGTGGCTATGGCTACACCTTC.